These T cell receptor beta chains were read from a single sample in a study of radiation and T cells in renal cell carcinoma. The data were produced by immunoSEQ multiplex PCR, yet TCRdb's version contains in-frame clones alone and is incomplete. The sample holds about 170,000 clones, 88% seen once. The input for sequencing was blood, taken from a patient whose treatment included radiotherapy and nephrectomy. The receptors derive from a woman aged 45-60 years with renal cell carcinoma. CDR3s include the opening cysteine and the closing phenylalanine or tryptophan.

>TRBV19
CASSIGQGMYGYTF
>TRBV19
CASSLGQGQETQYF
>TRBV7-2
CASSRTGFQETQYF
>TRBV4-2
CASSQDPGATYGYTF
>TRBV18
CASSPPVPNTEAFF
>TRBV6-5
CASSPTGGRQPQHF
>TRBV2
CASTQSTYGYTF
>TRBV5-6
CASSPRGPFTPIYF
>TRBV6-5
CASSYSVREQYF
>TRBV6-5
CASSSGTILNGYTF
>TRBV10-3
CAIKGGSGGASSNEKLFF
>TRBV7-6
CASSLGNSYEQYF
>TRBV5-1
CASSEVSSGNTIYF
>TRBV7-6
CASSSQETQYF
>TRBV9
CASSVAGGRSNEQFF
>TRBV7-6
CASSLRLAGETQYF
>TRBV10-2
CASSEDYEQYF
>TRBV11-2
CASSLVGRGEAFF
>TRBV7-2
CASSPSVTATYEQYF
>TRBV10-3
CAISVPSTDTQYF
>TRBV7-2
CASSPQTGYNEKLFF
>TRBV11-2
CASSLSVAGPSSYNEQFF
>TRBV12-5
CASGGWDRTQYF
>TRBV30
CALRGSLNYGYTF
>TRBV7-2
CASSLTLQGARNSPLHF
>TRBV7-9
CASSLVGGGSFGEQFF
>TRBV6-5
CASSYSTGGETQYF
>TRBV7-2
CASSLGRSYGYTF
>TRBV7-2
CASSPDPLTSGKNIQYF
>TRBV5-4
CASSRGLAGDYNEQFF
>TRBV9
CASSVAQGNSPLHF
>TRBV19
CASSIGSTGETQYF
>TRBV10-3
CAISESGAGDSAFF
>TRBV25-1
CASSELGQGADTQYF
>TRBV2
CASRHRTVRGYTF
>TRBV19
CASSKVTSGGVWETQYF
>TRBV15
CATSVTTRDRDGEQYF
>TRBV15
CATSRGLGYEQYF
>TRBV4-1
CASSQTDRANYEQYF
>TRBV6-1
CASSEMRQGVPEAFF
>TRBV29-1
CSVEESISSYNEQFF
>TRBV2
CASSTNRGGFGYTF
>TRBV15
CATSRDRGSGNTIYF
>TRBV19
CASRTPGGTEAFF
>TRBV5-8
CASSFGQLPGNTIYF
>TRBV11-2
CASSSSIPQHF
>TRBV5-4
CASSQYTTGQGRGYTF
>TRBV9
CASSPFGGRRVNTEAFF
>TRBV28
CASSSPGASYEQYF
>TRBV6-6
CASTPGSSYEQYF
>TRBV20-1
CSAWGAEQYF
>TRBV6-6
CASSHRDGAVTEAFF
>TRBV5-4
CASSRTVPREQYF
>TRBV5-1
CASSVTGDMNTEAFF
>TRBV2
CASSDWGSANYGYTF